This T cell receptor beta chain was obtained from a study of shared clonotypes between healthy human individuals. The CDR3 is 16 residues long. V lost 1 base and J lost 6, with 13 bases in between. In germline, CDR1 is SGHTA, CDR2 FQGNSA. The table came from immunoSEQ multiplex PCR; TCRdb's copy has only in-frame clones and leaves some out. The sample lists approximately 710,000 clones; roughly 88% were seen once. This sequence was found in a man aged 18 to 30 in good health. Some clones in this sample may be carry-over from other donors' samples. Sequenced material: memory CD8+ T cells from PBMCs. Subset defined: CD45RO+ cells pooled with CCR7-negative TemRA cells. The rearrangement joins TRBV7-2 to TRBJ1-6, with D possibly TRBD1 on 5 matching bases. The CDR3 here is CASSLVSGRFNSPLHF. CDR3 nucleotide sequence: TGTGCCAGCAGCTTAGTGTCAGGGAGGTTTAATTCACCCCTCCACTTT. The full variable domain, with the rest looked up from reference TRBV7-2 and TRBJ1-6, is GAGVSQSPSNKVTEKGKDVELRCDPISGHTALYWYRQSLGQGLEFLIYFQGNSAPDKSGLPSDRFSAERTGGSVSTLTIQRTQQEDSAVYLCASSLVSGRFNSPLHFGNGTRLTVT.